This entry is about one TCR beta chain. The antigen is undetermined. The data stem from a study of T cell responses to AZD1222 COVID-19 vaccine. This CDR3 is 17 amino acids long. CDR1 is SEHNR, CDR2 FQNEAQ, per germline (reference sequence). V dropped 2 bases and J dropped 5; count of bases not matched to a gene: 12. Analyses pooled second doses at about 4 or about 12 weeks. Assay used: immunoSEQ multiplex PCR; TCRdb lists only in-frame clones, some missing. The table lists about 67,000 clones, around 82% of them singletons. Study outcomes and limitations: Reportedly, nearly half the spike-specific TCRs target unmutated variant regions. Researchers took repertoire samples only after the peak T cell response had come. There were mostly white British donors and more females than males, and clonal diversity was possibly underestimated.

The chain has TRBV7-9 and TRBJ2-1, with 7 bases that match TRBD1. This receptor was obtained from an adult who received the AZD1222 COVID-19 vaccine. Material: peripheral blood, obtained 28 days after the second AZD1222 dose. This chain's CDR3 is CASSLPQGESVHNEQFF. DNA of the CDR3: TGTGCCAGCAGCTTACCCCAGGGGGAGTCGGTCCACAATGAGCAGTTCTTC.